Listed below are T cell receptor beta chains from one sample, sequenced in a study of T cell repertoires in cytomegalovirus infection. These receptors are not linked to any known antigen. In TCRdb, the reads were re-called with MiXCR into one record per CDR3 protein. Of approximately 910,000 distinct CDR3 sequences listed, approximately 30% were seen once; the top ten hold 13%. The sequenced sample was cultured CD8+ T cells from PBMCs, obtained from culture after CMV antigen stimulation. These receptors came from a human donor in good health (CMV status not recorded). Some clones in this sample may be carry-over from other donors' samples. The CDR3 runs from the conserved cysteine through the conserved F or W. The D gene is left open where the match is weak. The listing skips clone size in some rows; elsewhere it reads once, few, many or a size class.

clone_size,j_call,v_call,d_call,cdr3_aa,cdr3_nt
many,TRBJ2-6,TRBV7-2,TRBD1,CASSQETGVYGANVLTF,TGTGCCAGCAGCCAGGAGACAGGGGTATACGGGGCCAACGTCCTGACTTTC
few,TRBJ1-2,TRBV12-3/TRBV12-4,-,CASSSRNRVNHGYTF,TGTGCCAGCTCGTCCCGAAATAGGGTGAATCATGGCTACACCTTC
-,TRBJ2-5,TRBV12-5,TRBD2,CASGLTGLAGVTRETQYF,TGTGCTAGTGGACTCACCGGACTAGCGGGGGTGACCCGAGAGACCCAGTACTTC
few,TRBJ1-4,TRBV6-1,-,CAVSWTTNEKLFF,TGTGCGGTGTCTTGGACAACTAATGAAAAACTGTTTTTT
-,TRBJ2-3,TRBV11-3,-,CARSSGRTETSYTDTQYF,TGTGCCAGGAGCTCGGGTAGGACAGAGACTTCTTACACAGATACGCAGTATTTT
-,TRBJ2-2,TRBV11-3,-,CASSSMDLADTGELFF,TGTGCCAGCAGCTCCATGGACTTGGCTGACACCGGGGAGCTGTTTTTT
-,TRBJ1-6,TRBV9,-,CASSVGPVGSFERSYNSPLHF,TGTGCCAGCAGCGTAGGCCCCGTAGGGTCCTTTGAAAGGTCCTATAATTCACCCCTCCACTTT
few,TRBJ2-5,TRBV7-9,-,CASSSTGTSEETQYF,TGTGCCAGCAGCTCAACCGGGACATCCGAAGAGACCCAGTACTTC
few,TRBJ2-4,TRBV7-9,-,CASSLKNIQYF,TGTGCCAGCAGCCTGAAAAACATTCAGTACTTC
few,TRBJ2-1,TRBV19,-,CASSILRMAGDNEQFF,TGTGCCAGTAGTATATTAAGGATGGCAGGAGACAATGAGCAGTTCTTC
-,TRBJ2-1,TRBV12-3/TRBV12-4,-,CASSLVQLSSYNEQFF,TGTGCCAGCAGTTTAGTACAGCTAAGCTCCTACAATGAGCAGTTCTTC
-,TRBJ1-5,TRBV19,-,CASSFGLNSNQPQHF,TGTGCCAGTAGTTTCGGGCTCAATAGCAATCAGCCCCAGCATTTT
-,TRBJ2-2,TRBV7-9,TRBD2,CASSPLLAGGAAGELFF,TGTGCCAGCAGCCCTCTACTAGCGGGGGGTGCTGCCGGGGAGCTGTTTTTT
-,TRBJ2-2,TRBV5-1,-,CASSLSPINTGELFF,TGCGCCAGCAGCTTGTCGCCTATCAACACCGGGGAGCTGTTTTTT
few,TRBJ1-2,TRBV7-9,-,CASWFNYGYTF,TGTGCCAGCTGGTTTAACTATGGCTACACCTTC
-,TRBJ1-5,TRBV7-2,TRBD1,CASSSIGTGGYNQPQHF,TGTGCCAGCAGCTCGATAGGGACAGGGGGATACAATCAGCCCCAGCATTTT
-,TRBJ2-6,TRBV7-9,-,CASSLTTVPSDGANVLTF,TGTGCCAGCAGCTTAACGACAGTTCCTTCGGATGGGGCCAACGTCCTGACTTTC
-,TRBJ1-1,TRBV27,-,CASRSPGAYTEAFF,TGTGCCAGCAGATCACCGGGGGCCTACACTGAAGCTTTCTTT
-,TRBJ2-5,TRBV6-5,-,CASSYRIMGDQETQYF,TGTGCCAGCAGTTACAGGATTATGGGGGATCAAGAGACCCAGTACTTC
-,TRBJ1-6,TRBV7-3,-,CASSQKAGFGNSPLHF,TGTGCCAGCAGCCAAAAGGCGGGGTTTGGCAATTCACCCCTCCACTTT
-,TRBJ2-7,TRBV2,TRBD1,CATDRVDEQYF,TGTGCCACTGACAGGGTTGACGAGCAGTACTTC
few,TRBJ2-3,TRBV12-3/TRBV12-4,-,CASVGAGTQYF,TGTGCCAGCGTGGGGGCGGGAACGCAGTATTTT